This T cell receptor (beta chain) was sequenced in a study of radiotherapy plus CTLA-4 blockade in lung cancer (dated by TCRdb to the late 2010s). Notes on the research overall: Objective responses occurred in approximately 19% of enrolled patients, and 30% to 35% achieved disease control. What the authors observed across the whole study: The strongest predictors of response were reported to be early dynamic shifts in blood T cell clones along with a rise in serum interferon-beta following radiation. After treatment with radiotherapy and ipilimumab, TCR clones that originated in tumors expanded in peripheral blood.

Ends trimmed: V by 5 bases, J by 7 bases; bases unmatched to a gene: 9. The CDR3 covers 16 residues, taking in both the cysteine and the phenylalanine. Just CDR3 DNA is preserved here, 48 bases in frame from base 1. The germline V gene sets CDR1 to SGHTA and CDR2 to FQGNSA. The study tested focal radiation therapy combined with CTLA-4 blockade (ipilimumab) in patients with chemo-refractory metastatic non-small-cell lung cancer. Libraries were built with the immunoSEQ multiplex PCR assay. Drawn from immuneACCESS, this table holds only the in-frame rearrangements with V and J called that TCRdb kept. Clones are partly lost; checked studies trace under half to an unresolved V gene and leave the rest unexplained. Within this sample are 80,000 to 100,000 clones, with roughly 80% of them counted one time only. The ten largest clonotypes hold approximately 3.7% of the sample. A remark on this clone: Its antigen is still unknown. There are no base qualities to consult, and no much larger clone falls within one base.

This TCR came from a human donor with non-small cell lung cancer who had a partial response to radiotherapy plus ipilimumab. The rearranged chain carries TRBV7-2 and TRBJ2-1; 12 bases in the middle match TRBD2. The sample consisted of peripheral blood, taken from a patient treated with radiotherapy plus ipilimumab. The encoded CDR3 is CASSPRLAGVRNEQFF. The DNA sequence is TGTGCCAGCAGCCCCCGACTAGCGGGGGTTCGGAATGAGCAGTTCTTC.